Presented here are 21 T cell receptor beta chains from one specimen sequenced in a study of cytomegalovirus exposure and HLA in healthy donors. A multiplex PCR was run with 60 Vbeta primers and 13 Jbeta primers. Data came from immunoSEQ multiplex PCR; TCRdb stores just in-frame clones and leaves some out. The data contain 120,000 to 150,000 clones, 60% to 80% of them seen just once; the ten biggest clones take up nearly 5%. Input material: PBMCs. These receptors were obtained from a woman between 50 and 59 years old in good health and CMV-seronegative.

This clone was seen only a few times. The rearrangement links TRBV4-3 to TRBJ2-2; 9 bases map to TRBD2. Germline assignment: CDR1 LGHNA and CDR2 YSLEER. The length of the CDR3 is 17 residues. V lost 3 bases, J lost 1 base, and 6 bases stayed unmatched. The CDR3 is CASSQEASGKNTGELFF. CDR3 DNA sequence: TGCGCCAGCAGCCAGGAAGCTAGCGGGAAGAACACCGGGGAGCTGTTTTTT.

The gene calls are TRBV4-1 and TRBJ2-7, with 8 bases that match TRBD2. Germline trimming cut 2 bases from V and 7 bases from J; bases unmatched to any gene: 10. Germline V gene data show CDR1 as MGHRA and CDR2 as YSYEKL. The CDR3 runs 15 residues. The DNA of the CDR3 is TGCGCCAGCAGCCAACGGCGGAACGGGGGGGGAGAGCAGTACTTC. It specifies CASSQRRNGGGEQYF.

The chain is built from TRBV10-3 and TRBJ2-5; TRBD1 matches at 8 bases. This CDR3 region has 15 residues. The germline V gene has CDR1 ENHRY and CDR2 SYGVKD. The V gene end was trimmed by 0 bases and the J gene end by 4 bases; junction bases not matched to a gene: 4. The CDR3 is CAISESAGGVETQYF. The CDR3 DNA follows: TGTGCCATCAGTGAGTCGGCAGGGGGCGTAGAGACCCAGTACTTC.

This chain joins TRBV7-4 and TRBJ2-7, with TRBD1 matching over 8 bases. The germline gives CDR1 SGHVT, CDR2 SQSDAQ. Trimming cost V 4 bases and J 5 bases; bases outside gene matches: 10. The CDR3 covers 15 residues. CDR3 loop: CASSSPHRGCHEQYF. DNA of the CDR3: TGTGCCAGCAGCTCCCCCCACAGGGGGTGCCACGAGCAGTACTTC.

The rearrangement uses TRBV6-5 and TRBJ2-3; tentatively, D is TRBD1 (6 bases). Germline values: CDR1 MNHEY, CDR2 SVGAGI. The CDR3 loop spans 14 amino acids. With 7 bases removed from V and 4 bases from J, the gap between germline ends came to 15 bases. CDR3 DNA sequence: TGTGCCAGCACCGGGACACGTAGGGCAGATACGCAGTATTTT. This gives the protein CASTGTRRADTQYF.

This clone was seen just once. The rearrangement links TRBV11-2 to TRBJ2-7; D call uncertain. Trimming took 3 bases from V and 2 from J, leaving 2 bases between them. CDR1 is SGHAT and CDR2 is FQNNGV in the germline V gene. The CDR3 extends over 11 amino acids. The CDR3 here is CASSFTYEQYF. CDR3 nucleotides: TGTGCCAGCAGCTTTACCTACGAGCAGTACTTC.

This sequence joins TRBV18 and TRBJ1-1, with D tentatively TRBD1 (6 bases). Germline CDR1 and CDR2: KGHSH and LQKENI. V gave up 10 bases and J gave up 6 bases, with 18 bases separating them. This CDR3 region has 13 residues. CDR3 sequence reads: CATNQGGGSEAFF. CDR3 nucleotide sequence: TGTGCCACCAACCAGGGAGGGGGGTCTGAAGCTTTCTTT.

This chain uses TRBV5-1 with TRBJ2-7, with 16 bases fitting TRBD2. The CDR3 length is 16 residues. Germline CDR1 is SGHRS and CDR2 is YFSETQ. The junction had 5 bases not matched to a gene; V was cut back by 1 base and J by 7 bases. The CDR3 is CASSLILGLAGGEQYF. In DNA form, the CDR3 reads TGCGCCAGCAGCTTGATCTTGGGACTAGCGGGGGGGGAGCAGTACTTC.

The V call is TRBV20-1, the J call TRBJ1-2; 7 nucleotides agree with TRBD1. After removal of 1 base from V and 7 bases from J, the junction contained 0 bases not matched to a gene. CDR1 and CDR2 (germline): DFQATT, SNEGSKA (reference sequence). The CDR3 totals 11 residues. CDR3 coding DNA: TGCAGTGCTAGAGGGACAGGTGGCTACACCTTC. It encodes CSARGTGGYTF.

For this clone: One end of the junction does not line up with germline, which may come from a read error. This chain joins TRBV10-3 and TRBJ1-2; no clear D gene. The germline V gene has CDR1 ENHRY and CDR2 SYGVKD. This CDR3 spans 16 amino acids. In DNA, the CDR3 is TGTGCCAGCAGTTACGTCGACCAACTACCCCTCTATGGCTACACCTTC. Its protein product is CASSYVDQLPLYGYTF.

As concerns this clone: At one of its ends the junction is not consistent with the germline gene, which may arise from a read error. V and J are TRBV10-3 and TRBJ2-1, with 10 bases matching TRBD2. The CDR3 is 15 amino acids. Per the germline V gene, CDR1 is ENHRY and CDR2 is SYGVKD. The CDR3 DNA reads as TGTGCCATCAGTGCCAGCGGGGGGGCCTACTATGAGCAGTTCTTC. Protein sequence: CAISASGGAYYEQFF.

V and J are TRBV6-5 and TRBJ2-5; a possible D gene is TRBD2 (5 bases). The V gene lost 2 bases and the J gene lost 2 bases, with 6 bases spanning the gap. Germline CDR1 MNHEY, CDR2 SVGAGI. The CDR3 has 13 residues. Here the CDR3 DNA reads TGTGCCAGCAGTTACACTAGACAAGAGACCCAGTACTTC. This translates into CASSYTRQETQYF.

V and J are TRBV9 and TRBJ2-2; 10 bases map to TRBD1. The CDR3 is made up of 14 amino acids. Germline CDR1 is SGDLS and CDR2 is YYNGEE. With 3 bases clipped from V and 6 bases from J, the junction kept 2 bases outside the gene matches. The chain's CDR3 is CASSAGQGSGELFF. CDR3 DNA sequence: TGTGCCAGCAGCGCGGGACAGGGGTCCGGGGAGCTGTTTTTT.

This clone was seen a handful of times. The V call is TRBV7-2, the J call TRBJ1-4, with TRBD1 identical over 9 bases. Germline trimming cut 3 bases from V and 7 bases from J; bases unmatched to any gene: 6. CDR1 is SGHTA and CDR2 is FQGNSA in the germline V gene. This CDR3 spans 15 amino acids. In DNA, the CDR3 is TGTGCCAGCAGCTTCCCTACAGGGGGCACTGAAAAACTGTTTTTT. This encodes CASSFPTGGTEKLFF.

The chain uses TRBV11-2 and TRBJ2-1, with D possibly TRBD2 on 5 matching bases. The CDR3 contains 15 residues. The V and J ends lost 1 base and 5 bases respectively, with 12 bases between them. Germline V gene sequence: CDR1 SGHAT, CDR2 FQNNGV. CDR3 protein: CASSLAPRAHNEQFF. The CDR3 DNA is TGTGCCAGCAGCTTAGCCCCGCGGGCCCACAATGAGCAGTTCTTC.

The chain links TRBV6-5 to TRBJ1-3; a weak D match, TRBD1 (5 bases). The CDR3 spans 15 residues. Germline CDR1 MNHEY, CDR2 SVGAGI. Trimming stripped 8 bases from V and 0 bases from J, with 14 bases between. The CDR3: CASSRDSTSGNTIYF. DNA of the CDR3: TGTGCCAGCTCCCGCGACAGCACCTCTGGAAACACCATATATTTT.

J is TRBJ2-3 and V is TRBV28, with TRBD2 identical over 9 bases. J gave up 5 bases and V 3 bases, and 6 bases lay outside the gene matches. Looked up from germline, CDR1 is MDHEN and CDR2 is SYDVKM. The CDR3 runs to 15 residues. CDR3 DNA sequence: TGTGCCAGCAGTTTGAGCGGGGGGATCCTAGATACGCAGTATTTT. Encoded protein: CASSLSGGILDTQYF.

The chain carries TRBV7-9 and TRBJ2-1; possible D gene TRBD2, 6 bases. V was clipped by 6 bases and J by 4 bases, with 25 bases between them. CDR3 length equals 18 residues. Germline CDR1 SEHNR, CDR2 FQNEAQ (reference sequence). CDR3 in amino acids: CASSPHPPEGSHYNEQFF. The DNA for the CDR3 is TGTGCCAGCAGTCCCCATCCACCGGAGGGTAGCCATTACAATGAGCAGTTCTTC. The whole variable domain, remainder taken from reference TRBV7-9 and TRBJ2-1, is DTGVSQNPRHKITKRGQNVTFRCDPISEHNRLYWYRQTLGQGPEFLTYFQNEAQLEKSRLLSDRFSAERPKGSFSTLEIQRTEQGDSAMYLCASSPHPPEGSHYNEQFFGPGTRLTVL.

This rearrangement joins TRBV30 to TRBJ2-3; 8 nucleotides match TRBD2. V trimming: 2 bases; J trimming: 3 bases; junction bases outside the gene matches: 7. The germline V gene encodes CDR1 GTSNPN and CDR2 SVGIG (reference sequence). The CDR3 is 15 amino acids. CDR3 DNA: TGTGCCTGGAGTTTTCCGGGCGGGGGGACAGATACGCAGTATTTT. Its translation: CAWSFPGGGTDTQYF.

With respect to this clone: One end of the junction does not line up with germline, which may come from a read error. This sample includes further DNA sequences coding for the same CDR3. The genes are TRBV29-1 and TRBJ1-1, with a weak D call TRBD1 (6 bases). The germline gives CDR1 SQVTM, CDR2 ANQGSEA. The CDR3 spans 13 residues. CDR3 nucleotides: TGCAGCGTTGTAGCGGGGGCGCGGGGTGAAGCCTTCTTT. It is translated as CSVVAGARGEAFF. Based on the CDR3 plus reference TRBV29-1 and TRBJ1-1, the full variable domain is SAVISQKPSRDICQRGTSLTIQCQVDSQVTMMFWYRQQPGQSLTLIATANQGSEATYESGFVIDKFPISRPNLTFSTLTVSNMSPEDSSIYLCSVVAGARGEAFFGQGTRLTVV.

The rearrangement links TRBV19 to TRBJ1-2, with D perhaps matching TRBD1 (6 bases). The germline V gene encodes CDR1 LNHDA and CDR2 SQIVND (reference sequence). The V end lost 3 bases, the J end lost 3 bases, and 11 bases lay between the germline ends. The CDR3 spans 14 residues. CDR3 bases: TGTGCCAGTAGTATGGGGGCAGGAGACTATGGCTACACCTTC. It translates to CASSMGAGDYGYTF.